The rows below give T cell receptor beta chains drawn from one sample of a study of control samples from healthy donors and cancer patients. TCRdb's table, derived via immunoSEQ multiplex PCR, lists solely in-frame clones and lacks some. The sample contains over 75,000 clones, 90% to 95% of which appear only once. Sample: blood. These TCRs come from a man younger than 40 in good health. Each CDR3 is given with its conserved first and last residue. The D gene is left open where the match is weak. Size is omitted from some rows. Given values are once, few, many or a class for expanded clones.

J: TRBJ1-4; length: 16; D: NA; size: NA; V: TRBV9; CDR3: CASSVGLSATNEKLFF; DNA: TGTGCCAGCAGCGTAGGATTAAGTGCAACTAATGAAAAACTGTTTTTT
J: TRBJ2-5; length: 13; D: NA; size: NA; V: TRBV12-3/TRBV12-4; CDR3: CASAQQNQETQYF; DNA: TGTGCCAGCGCCCAACAAAATCAAGAGACCCAGTACTTC
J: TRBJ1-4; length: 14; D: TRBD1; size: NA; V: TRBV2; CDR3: CASSDRDRTEKLFF; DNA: TGTGCCAGCAGTGATAGGGACAGGACTGAAAAACTGTTTTTT
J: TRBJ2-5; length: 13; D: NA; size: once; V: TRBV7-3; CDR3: CASSSGPQETQYF; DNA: TGTGCCAGCAGCTCCGGCCCTCAAGAGACCCAGTACTTC
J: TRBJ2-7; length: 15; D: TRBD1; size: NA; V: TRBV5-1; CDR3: CASSPRDRGQNEQYF; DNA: TGCGCCAGCAGCCCCCGGGACAGGGGGCAGAACGAGCAGTACTTC
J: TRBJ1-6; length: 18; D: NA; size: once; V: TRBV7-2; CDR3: CASSLAPRVTGANSPLHF; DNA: TGTGCCAGCAGCTTAGCGCCCCGGGTGACAGGAGCCAATTCACCCCTCCACTTT
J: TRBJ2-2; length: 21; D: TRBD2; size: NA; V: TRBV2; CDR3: CASSERWTSGSSITDTGELFF; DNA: TGTGCCAGCAGTGAGCGTTGGACTAGCGGGAGCTCTATCACGGACACCGGGGAGCTGTTTTTT
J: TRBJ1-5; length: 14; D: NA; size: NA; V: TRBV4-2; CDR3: CASSQAVGNQPQHF; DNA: TGTGCCAGCAGCCAAGCCGTGGGCAATCAGCCCCAGCATTTT
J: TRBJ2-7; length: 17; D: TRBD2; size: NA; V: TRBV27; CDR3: CASSPGLAGGPHYEQYF; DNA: TGTGCCAGCAGTCCGGGACTAGCGGGAGGACCTCACTACGAGCAGTACTTC
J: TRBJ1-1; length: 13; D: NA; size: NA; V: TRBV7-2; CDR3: CASSWSVNTEAFF; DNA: TGTGCCAGCAGCTGGTCAGTGAACACTGAAGCTTTCTTT
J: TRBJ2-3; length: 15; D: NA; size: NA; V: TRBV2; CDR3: CASSIVGTSTDTQYF; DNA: TGTGCCAGCAGTATAGTCGGGACGAGCACAGATACGCAGTATTTT
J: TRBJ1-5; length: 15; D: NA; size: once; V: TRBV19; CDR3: CASSTLEGLNQPQHF; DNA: TGTGCCAGTAGTACCCTCGAGGGGCTCAATCAGCCCCAGCATTTT
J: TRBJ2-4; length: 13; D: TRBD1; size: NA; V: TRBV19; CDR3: CASKDRGADIQYF; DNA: TGTGCCAGTAAAGACAGGGGGGCGGACATTCAGTACTTC
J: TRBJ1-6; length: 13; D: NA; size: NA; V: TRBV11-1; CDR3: CASSFPGGSPLHF; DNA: TGTGCCAGCAGCTTCCCCGGCGGGTCACCCCTCCACTTT
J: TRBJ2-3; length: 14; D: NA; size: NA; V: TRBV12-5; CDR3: CASGLSGLGDTQYF; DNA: TGTGCTAGTGGTTTGAGCGGGCTGGGGGATACGCAGTATTTT
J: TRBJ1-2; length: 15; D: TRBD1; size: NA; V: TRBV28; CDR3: CASRKGQGGFYGYTF; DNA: TGTGCCAGCAGAAAGGGACAGGGGGGCTTCTATGGCTACACCTTC
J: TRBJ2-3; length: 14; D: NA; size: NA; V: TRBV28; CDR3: CASSLSGSTDTQYF; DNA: TGTGCCAGCAGTTTATCGGGGAGCACAGATACGCAGTATTTT
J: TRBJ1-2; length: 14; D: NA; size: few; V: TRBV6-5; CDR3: CASTEGQRGYGYTF; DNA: TGTGCCAGCACCGAAGGGCAGAGAGGGTATGGCTACACCTTC
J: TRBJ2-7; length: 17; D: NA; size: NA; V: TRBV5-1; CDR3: CASSFRVRERDAYEQYF; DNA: TGCGCCAGCAGCTTCAGGGTAAGGGAGAGGGATGCCTACGAGCAGTACTTC
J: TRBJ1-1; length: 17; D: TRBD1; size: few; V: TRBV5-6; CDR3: CASSLVGTGRMNTEAFF; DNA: TGTGCCAGCAGCTTGGTGGGGACAGGGAGGATGAACACTGAAGCTTTCTTT
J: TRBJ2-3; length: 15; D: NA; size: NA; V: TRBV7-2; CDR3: CASSLGGKGVHTQYF; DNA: TGTGCCAGCAGCTTAGGTGGGAAGGGAGTACATACGCAGTATTTT
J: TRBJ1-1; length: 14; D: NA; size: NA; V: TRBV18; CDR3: CASSPQEGIAEAFF; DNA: TGTGCCAGCTCACCACAGGAGGGTATCGCTGAAGCTTTCTTT
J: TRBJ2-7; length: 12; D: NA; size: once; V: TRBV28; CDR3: CASTDVDYEQYF; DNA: TGTGCCAGCACGGACGTAGACTACGAGCAGTACTTC
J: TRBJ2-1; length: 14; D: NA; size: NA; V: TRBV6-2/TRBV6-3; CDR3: CASSLTGLHNEQFF; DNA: TGTGCCAGCAGCCTAACAGGGTTACACAATGAGCAGTTCTTC
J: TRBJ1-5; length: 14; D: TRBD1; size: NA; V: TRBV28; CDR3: CASTPGGPLEPQHF; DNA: TGTGCCAGCACTCCAGGGGGGCCTCTGGAGCCCCAGCATTTT
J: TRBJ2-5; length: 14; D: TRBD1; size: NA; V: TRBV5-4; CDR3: CASSTNRGRETQYF; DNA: TGTGCCAGCAGCACGAACAGGGGTCGAGAGACCCAGTACTTC
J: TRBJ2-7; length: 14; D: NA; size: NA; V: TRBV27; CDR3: CASSFYGGMDEQYF; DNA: TGTGCCAGCAGTTTTTACGGGGGAATGGACGAGCAGTACTTC
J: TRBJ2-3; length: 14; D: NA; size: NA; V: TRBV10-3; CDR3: CAISETDRTDTQYF; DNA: TGTGCCATCAGTGAAACGGACCGAACAGATACGCAGTATTTT
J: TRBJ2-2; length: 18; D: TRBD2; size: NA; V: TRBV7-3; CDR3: CASSLQTSGGAKAGELFF; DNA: TGTGCCAGCAGCCTTCAGACTAGCGGGGGGGCGAAGGCCGGGGAGCTGTTTTTT
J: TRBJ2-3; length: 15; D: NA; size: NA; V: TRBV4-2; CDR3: CASSRGTPATDTQYF; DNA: TGTGCCAGCAGCCGCGGGACCCCCGCCACAGATACGCAGTATTTT
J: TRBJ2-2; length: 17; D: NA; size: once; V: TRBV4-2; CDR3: CASSQDIGGRRGGELFF; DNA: TGTGCCAGCAGCCAAGATATAGGGGGGCGAAGGGGCGGGGAGCTGTTTTTT
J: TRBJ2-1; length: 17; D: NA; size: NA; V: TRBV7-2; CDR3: CASSLSLARASYNEQFF; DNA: TGTGCCAGCAGCTTATCGTTAGCGCGGGCCTCCTACAATGAGCAGTTCTTC
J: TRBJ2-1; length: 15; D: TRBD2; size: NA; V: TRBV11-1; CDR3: CASEIAGGRYNEQFF; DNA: TGTGCCAGTGAAATAGCGGGGGGCAGGTACAATGAGCAGTTCTTC